This paragraph covers one T cell receptor beta chain sequence. This table comes from immunoSEQ multiplex PCR, and its TCRdb copy is limited to in-frame clones, with some not included. The sample yields about 97,000 clones, roughly 90% seen once. This CDR3 comprises 13 residues. V was pared by 4 bases and J by 6 bases, with 12 bases between. The sample comes from a study of control samples from healthy donors and cancer patients. The origin of this receptor is a man younger than 40 in good health. Sequences were obtained from blood. The V gene is TRBV12-3 or TRBV12-4, the J gene TRBJ1-1, with D tentatively TRBD1 (6 bases). CDR3 bases: TGTGCCAGCAGTTCCTCTACAGGGTCTGAAGCTTTCTTT. Translating it yields CASSSSTGSEAFF.